Shown below are 21 T cell receptor beta chains from a single sample sequenced in a study of CD8+CD57+ T cells in acquired aplastic anemia listed by TCRdb under 2018. The instrument given in TCRdb is Illumina HiSeq 2000. Genomic DNA served as template for TCR beta VDJ combination and CDR3 sequence profiling. TCRdb trimmed the raw reads at Q25, called clones with MiXCR and kept productive beta chains. When rows share a CDR3 protein, they turn into one entry using the most common DNA and genes. The sample table contains approximately 100,000 distinct CDR3 sequences; only one count was recorded for less than 75% of them. The ten largest clones represent approximately 60% of the sample. Patients chosen for sequencing had shown expansion of CD8+CD57+ cells by flow cytometry. The sample taken for sequencing was sorted CD4+, CD8+, or CD8+CD57+ T cells (not recorded which) from PBMCs. The receptors come from a human donor with aplastic anemia.

The rearrangement joins TRBV11-1 to TRBJ1-1; D is undetermined. Looked up from germline, CDR1 is SGHAT and CDR2 is FQDESV (reference sequence). The CDR3 contains 12 residues. V was trimmed by 7 bases and J by 4 bases, leaving 10 bases between them. The CDR3 nucleotides are TGTGCCAGCATATGGCGATCCACTGAAGCTTTCTTT. It specifies CASIWRSTEAFF.

The rearrangement joins TRBV7-3 to TRBJ1-5, with a possible D match to TRBD1 (6 bases). V was pared by 5 bases and J by 5 bases, with 10 bases between. The CDR3 is made up of 13 amino acids. In germline, CDR1 is SGHTA, CDR2 FQGTGA. The CDR3 DNA reads TGTGCCAGCAGCCAAAACAGGGATCAGCCCCAGCATTTT. This translates into CASSQNRDQPQHF.

CDR3 DNA sequence: TGTGCCATCAGTGAGGTTAGGGGCGGTTCACCCCTCCACTTT. Protein product: CAISEVRGGSPLHF. This chain uses TRBV10-3 with TRBJ1-6, with a weak D call TRBD1 (5 bases). This CDR3 is built from 14 residues. The V and J ends lost 2 bases and 9 bases respectively, with 11 bases between them. Germline V CDR1 and CDR2: ENHRY, SYGVKD.

As for this clonotype: At one end the junction does not follow the germline gene, possibly because of a read error. The J gene is TRBJ2-3, the V gene TRBV24-1, with no clear D. The CDR3 is 15 residues long. CDR1 and CDR2 (germline): KGHDR, SFDVKD. CDR3 amino acids: CAISVGSGRTDTQYF. The CDR3 DNA follows: TGTGCCATCAGTGTGGGATCCGGGCGCACAGATACGCAGTATTTT.

This clonotype was observed once. The CDR3 sequence is CASSGLKGQGGANVLTF. The CDR3 nucleotides read TGTGCCAGCAGTGGGTTAAAGGGACAGGGTGGGGCCAACGTCCTGACTTTC. The chain carries TRBV11-1 and TRBJ2-6; TRBD1 agrees at 9 bases. This CDR3 is 17 amino acids long. From germline, CDR1 is SGHAT and CDR2 FQDESV (reference sequence). V trimming: 6 bases; J trimming: 3 bases; junction bases outside the gene matches: 9.

The chain is built from TRBV19 and TRBJ2-7; weak D call: TRBD2 (5 bases). Germline V gives CDR1 LNHDA, CDR2 SQIVND (reference sequence). Trimming shortened V by 5 bases and J by 0 bases, and 11 bases separated the two germline ends. This CDR3 has 14 residues. In DNA, the CDR3 is TGTGCCAGTAGTCCGGCGGCGGGCTCCTACGAGCAGTACTTC. Its translation is CASSPAAGSYEQYF.

CDR3 DNA sequence: TGTGCCAGCAGCTTACTGGACCCTCACGGCTACACCTTC. Amino acids: CASSLLDPHGYTF. This chain links TRBV7-9 with TRBJ1-2; D gene ambiguous. The CDR3 contains 13 residues. V was trimmed by 2 bases and J by 8 bases, leaving 12 bases between them. Germline-derived CDR1 and CDR2 are SEHNR and FQNEAQ (reference sequence).

This clonotype was seen at least ten times. V and J are TRBV27 and TRBJ2-1; a possible D gene is TRBD1 (6 bases). The CDR3 spans 16 residues. V lost 2 bases and J 4 bases, leaving 15 bases between the germline ends. Per germline, CDR1 MNHEY and CDR2 SMNVEV (reference sequence). The CDR3 here is CASSLLVGRGYNEQFF. Written as DNA, the CDR3 is TGTGCCAGCAGTTTACTGGTGGGCAGGGGTTACAATGAGCAGTTCTTC.

This clonotype has only a few counts. The chain is built from TRBV24-1 and TRBJ1-5; D is perhaps TRBD1 (6 bases). V lost 4 bases, J lost 5 bases, and 17 bases lay in between. The V gene's germline CDR1 is KGHDR and CDR2 SFDVKD. This CDR3 region has 16 residues. The CDR3 here is CATSDKSGARDQPQHF. The CDR3 nucleotides are TGTGCCACCAGTGACAAGTCAGGGGCGAGGGATCAGCCCCAGCATTTT.

The chain is built from TRBV24-1 and TRBJ1-1, with D uncertain. CDR3 length: 12 residues. CDR1 is KGHDR and CDR2 is SFDVKD in the germline V gene. V was cut by 3 bases and J by 3 bases, with 4 bases left in between. CDR3 sequence: CATSDGDTEAFF. CDR3 coding DNA: TGTGCCACCAGTGATGGGGACACTGAAGCTTTCTTT.

V and J are TRBV15 and TRBJ2-3; D is unclear. There are 14 residues in the CDR3. CDR1 and CDR2 (germline): LNHNV, YYDKDF (reference sequence). With 0 bases removed from V and 4 bases from J, the gap between germline ends came to 8 bases. This CDR3 reads CATSRDVGADTQYF. The CDR3 DNA reads TGTGCCACCAGCAGAGATGTTGGGGCAGATACGCAGTATTTT.

The chain is built from TRBV7-6 and TRBJ2-7; D possibly matches TRBD1 or TRBD2 (5 bases each). Trimming removed 5 bases from V and 3 bases from J, with 14 bases in between. The germline CDR1 and CDR2 sequences are SGHVS and FNYEAQ. The CDR3 contains 14 residues. CDR3 in DNA: TGTGCCAGCAGCGGTCGGGACGGGGACTACGAGCAGTACTTC. Amino acids: CASSGRDGDYEQYF.

The chain uses TRBV5-8 and TRBJ2-3; D unresolved. Germline CDR1 reads SGHTS; CDR2 reads YDEGEE. CDR3 size: 12 residues. The V and J ends lost 4 bases and 5 bases respectively, with 8 bases between them. This CDR3 is CASSIQRDTQYF. The CDR3 nucleotides read TGTGCCAGCAGCATTCAACGAGATACGCAGTATTTT.

The chain recombines TRBV29-1 with TRBJ2-7, with D unclear. Germline V gives CDR1 SQVTM, CDR2 ANQGSEA. V lost 6 bases and J 4 bases, leaving 10 bases between the germline ends. The CDR3 runs 11 residues. CDR3 in amino acids: CSVHDLYEQYF. CDR3 nucleotides: TGCAGCGTACATGACCTATACGAGCAGTACTTC.

For this clonotype: Relative to the germline gene, one junction end is altered; a read error may explain this. The genes are TRBV7-7 and TRBJ2-7; D not resolved. There are 14 residues in the CDR3. Germline CDR1 and CDR2: SSHAT and FNYEAQ (reference sequence). CDR3 region: CASSLGSDSYEQYF. CDR3 coding DNA: TGTGCTAGCAGCTTAGGATCCGACTCCTACGAGCAGTACTTC.

This clonotype was observed a handful of times. This rearrangement joins TRBV15 to TRBJ2-3, with D tentatively TRBD2 (6 bases). Germline V lookup: CDR1 LNHNV, CDR2 YYDKDF (reference sequence). The length of the CDR3 is 14 residues. V was pared by 3 bases and J by 5 bases, with 12 bases between. The DNA for the CDR3 is TGTGCCACCAGCAGTGAGGGGAGGTTAGATACGCAGTATTTT. It specifies CATSSEGRLDTQYF. Together with reference TRBV15 and TRBJ2-3, the CDR3 gives the full variable domain: DAMVIQNPRYQVTQFGKPVTLSCSQTLNHNVMYWYQQKSSQAPKLLFHYYDKDFNNEADTPDNFQSRRPNTSFCFLDIRSPGLGDTAMYLCATSSEGRLDTQYFGPGTRLTVL.

This rearrangement joins TRBV29-1 to TRBJ2-1, with 8 bases that match TRBD2. There are 12 residues in the CDR3. Germline lookup yields CDR1 SQVTM and CDR2 ANQGSEA. The CDR3 nucleotides read TGCAGTACTAGCGGCTCCTACAATGAGCAGTTCTTC. Translated: CSTSGSYNEQFF.

V usage is TRBV7-2 and J usage is TRBJ2-1, with D maybe TRBD2 (6 bases). V lost 5 bases, J lost 9 bases, and 14 bases lay in between. This CDR3 has 13 amino acids. Germline lookup yields CDR1 SGHTA and CDR2 FQGNSA. This CDR3 reads CASSGGIWGEQFF. The CDR3 coding sequence is TGTGCCAGCAGCGGGGGGATCTGGGGTGAGCAGTTCTTC.

The chain links TRBV25-1 to TRBJ1-6, with D hard to call. CDR3 length: 14 residues. V was trimmed by 6 bases and J by 0 bases, leaving 6 bases between them. Germline V gives CDR1 MGHDK, CDR2 SYGVNS. The CDR3 protein is CASSDSSYNSPLHF. CDR3 sequence (DNA): TGTGCCAGCAGCGATAGCTCCTATAATTCACCCCTCCACTTT. Full variable domain (remainder filled in from reference TRBV25-1 and TRBJ1-6): EADIYQTPRYLVIGTGKKITLECSQTMGHDKMYWYQQDPGMELHLIHYSYGVNSTEKGDLSSESTVSRIRTEHFPLTLESARPSHTSQYLCASSDSSYNSPLHFGNGTRLTVT.

This clonotype was detected only once. The gene calls are TRBV11-1 and TRBJ2-3; D is perhaps TRBD1 or TRBD2 (5 bases each). The germline V gene encodes CDR1 SGHAT and CDR2 FQDESV (reference sequence). The V gene lost 4 bases and the J gene lost 6 bases, with 20 bases spanning the gap. CDR3 length: 16 residues. Here the CDR3 reads CASSSVGTDNLDTQYF. DNA of the CDR3: TGTGCCAGCAGCTCCGTCGGGACGGATAATCTCGATACGCAGTATTTT. Combining the CDR3 with reference TRBV11-1 and TRBJ2-3 gives the whole variable domain EAEVAQSPRYKITEKSQAVAFWCDPISGHATLYWYRQILGQGPELLVQFQDESVVDDSQLPKDRFSAERLKGVDSTLKIQPAELGDSAMYLCASSSVGTDNLDTQYFGPGTRLTVL.

This chain connects TRBV7-9 to TRBJ2-5, with 11 positions matching TRBD1. V shed 5 bases, J shed 5 bases, and the junction held 1 base outside the gene matches. CDR3 length: 13 residues. CDR1 is SEHNR, CDR2 FQNEAQ, per germline (reference sequence). The CDR3 loop reads CASSGTGGETQYF. The CDR3 DNA reads as TGTGCCAGCAGCGGGACAGGGGGGGAGACCCAGTACTTC.